This T cell receptor (beta chain) is from a study of radiotherapy plus CTLA-4 blockade in lung cancer. Study information: Patients showed objective responses in about 20% of cases and disease control in 25% to 40%.

Study-wide results and limits: Dynamics of early blood T cell clones, together with interferon-beta, were reportedly the best predictors of response. The study found tumor-derived TCR clones expanded in blood after radiotherapy plus ipilimumab.

Clones were sequenced by immunoSEQ multiplex PCR, and TCRdb holds only the in-frame ones, with some missing. Found here are 75,000 to 100,000 clones, almost 90% of them singletons; the top ten hold nearly 5%. V shed 6 bases, J shed 6 bases, and the junction held 8 bases outside the gene matches. Germline CDR1 is WSHSY and CDR2 is SAAADI. This CDR3 region has 15 residues. It was focal radiation plus CTLA-4 blockade with ipilimumab that patients with chemo-refractory metastatic non-small-cell lung cancer received. About this clone itself: Its target is not known.

This sequence originates from a human donor with non-small cell lung cancer that progressed on radiotherapy plus ipilimumab. The sequenced sample was peripheral blood, obtained from a patient treated with radiotherapy plus ipilimumab. The chain uses TRBV10-2 and TRBJ2-3, with 11 nucleotides matching TRBD2. CDR3 region: CASRDSGRAWDTQYF. The DNA for the CDR3 is TGCGCCAGCAGGGATAGCGGGAGGGCGTGGGATACGCAGTATTTT.